The 5 T cell receptor beta chains below were found in one sample sequenced in a study of T cells in Graves' hyperthyroidism and ophthalmopathy (dated by TCRdb to about 2019). Library prep was done by multiplex PCR. Sequencing used an Illumina HiSeq 2000. TCR beta CDR3 regions were amplified from RNA transcripts. A first-round RT-PCR of the TCR CDR3 used the HTBI primer set with the Qiagen OneStep RT-PCR kit. TCRdb reanalyzed the raw reads on its own, using fastp at Q25 for trimming and MiXCR for clone calling, and kept in-frame beta chains. Rows merge per CDR3 protein into single entries with the most common DNA and genes. In this sample the table shows approximately 370,000 distinct CDR3 sequences, about 18% of which occur a single time. The top ten constitute around a third of the sample. The sequenced material came from blood. The receptors derive from a woman in her twenties or thirties with Graves' hyperthyroidism that later progressed to Graves' ophthalmopathy.

In this sample, this clonotype turned up many times. V gene TRBV18 combines with J gene TRBJ2-7; the D gene is possibly TRBD1 (6 bases). V was trimmed by 1 base and J by 2 bases, leaving 12 bases between them. Germline-derived CDR1 and CDR2 are KGHSH and LQKENI. The CDR3 sequence is 15 residues long. In DNA form, the CDR3 reads TGTGCCAGCTCACCACGTGATCGGACAGCCTACGAGCAGTACTTC. It translates to CASSPRDRTAYEQYF.

J is TRBJ1-2 and V is TRBV11-2; 10 bases map to TRBD1. V trimming: 6 bases; J trimming: 5 bases; junction bases outside the gene matches: 6. This CDR3 is built from 14 residues. The germline CDR1 and CDR2 sequences are SGHAT and FQNNGV. The CDR3: CASSKGQGFYGYTF. DNA for the CDR3: TGTGCCAGCAGTAAGGGACAGGGGTTTTATGGCTACACCTTC.

This clonotype was detected many times. The chain joins TRBV11-2 to TRBJ2-1; the match to TRBD2 covers 9 bases. This CDR3 region has 19 residues. V dropped 0 bases and J dropped 0; count of bases not matched to a gene: 9. Germline V gives CDR1 SGHAT, CDR2 FQNNGV. The CDR3 region has the DNA TGTGCCAGCAGCTTAGAGGTCGCGGGGGGGTTAAGCTCCTACAATGAGCAGTTCTTC. Translation gives CASSLEVAGGLSSYNEQFF.

The V call is TRBV27, the J call TRBJ1-2; 10 bases are shared with TRBD1. Germline V CDR1 and CDR2: MNHEY, SMNVEV (reference sequence). The CDR3 totals 19 residues. The trim removed 5 bases at V and 4 bases at J, leaving 19 bases unmatched. CDR3 nucleotide sequence: TGTGCCAGCAGTAAATCCCCCTTCCGGGGACAGGGGTTGGGCTATGGCTACACCTTC. Translating it yields CASSKSPFRGQGLGYGYTF.

Many counts were recorded for this clonotype. V is TRBV5-1 and J is TRBJ2-2; 7 positions agree with TRBD1. V was pared by 0 bases and J by 4 bases, with 3 bases of the junction left unmatched. The CDR3 totals 15 residues. Germline V gene sequence: CDR1 SGHRS, CDR2 YFSETQ. The DNA of the CDR3 is TGCGCCAGCAGCTTGGCGGCAGGGGGCACCGGGGAGCTGTTTTTT. This translates into CASSLAAGGTGELFF.